The rows below give T cell receptor beta chains drawn from one sample of a study of T cell responses to AZD1222 COVID-19 vaccine. The repertoire was sequenced with immunoSEQ multiplex PCR; TCRdb's copy has only in-frame clones and lacks some. The sample holds 100,000 to 150,000 clones, roughly 91% seen once. This specimen was peripheral blood, taken on day 0 of AZD1222 vaccination. Receptor source: an adult in good health. Both conserved end residues are part of each CDR3. The D gene is left open where the match is weak. The size of a clone is reported for some rows only, either as once, few or many, or as a class for expanded clones.

NA,TRBJ1-1,TRBV18,NA,TGTGCCAGCTCACCAATTGGAGGTATGAACACTGAAGCTTTCTTT,CASSPIGGMNTEAFF
few,TRBJ1-5,TRBV19,NA,TGTGCCAGTTGGGGGGGAGGGCAGCCCCAGCATTTT,CASWGGGQPQHF
NA,TRBJ1-2,TRBV27,TRBD1,TGTGCCAGCAGTGAGACAGGGGGTGGCTATGGCTACACCTTC,CASSETGGGYGYTF
few,TRBJ1-2,TRBV11-2,NA,TGTGCCAGCAGCTTAGAGGGCCGCACAGGGTACACCTTC,CASSLEGRTGYTF
NA,TRBJ2-7,TRBV10-3,NA,TGTGCCATCAGTGACGCCAGGGGGGCGGGGGAGCAGTACTTC,CAISDARGAGEQYF
NA,TRBJ2-7,TRBV6-5,NA,TGTGCCAGCAGCTCCGCGCGGGGCAGCTACGAGCAGTACTTC,CASSSARGSYEQYF
NA,TRBJ2-7,TRBV4-1,TRBD2,TGCGCCAGCAGCCAAGAGACTAGCTCTTCCTCCTACGAGCAGTACTTC,CASSQETSSSSYEQYF
NA,TRBJ2-7,TRBV21-1,NA,TGTGCCAGCAGCAAAGGGGGTGCGGGTTACGATCACGAGCAGTACTTC,CASSKGGAGYDHEQYF
NA,TRBJ1-1,TRBV19,TRBD1,TGTGCCAGTAGTATCGGACAGGGGGGAGGTGACACTGAAGCTTTCTTT,CASSIGQGGGDTEAFF
NA,TRBJ1-2,TRBV6-6,NA,TGTGCCAGCGGTCGGGATGGCTACACCTTC,CASGRDGYTF
once,TRBJ2-7,TRBV6-1,NA,TGTGCCAGCAGTTCCATGACCGGGGAGCAGTACTTC,CASSSMTGEQYF
NA,TRBJ2-7,TRBV19,NA,TGTGCCAGTAGCTTAGGACAGGGAGGGACCCACGAGCAGTACTTC,CASSLGQGGTHEQYF
NA,TRBJ2-1,TRBV9,NA,TGTGCCAGCAATGGCATCTCTGGCTATGAGCAGTTCTTC,CASNGISGYEQFF
NA,TRBJ1-6,TRBV27,NA,TGTGCCAGCACCCCGGGGGGCCCGGGCGGATCACCCCTCCACTTT,CASTPGGPGGSPLHF
NA,TRBJ2-3,TRBV18,TRBD2,TGTGCCAGCTCGCCTTCTCCGGGACTAGCGGGCACAGATACGCAGTATTTT,CASSPSPGLAGTDTQYF
NA,TRBJ2-1,TRBV6-5,NA,TGTGCCAGCAGTTACTCTGAGGAGCAGTTCTTC,CASSYSEEQFF
NA,TRBJ2-6,TRBV5-5,NA,TGTGCCAGCAGCCCCCCCAGTTCTGGGGCCAACGTCCTGACTTTC,CASSPPSSGANVLTF
once,TRBJ2-1,TRBV2,TRBD2,TGTGCCAGCAGTGTAGATAGCGGGGGGTCCAATGAGCAGTTCTTC,CASSVDSGGSNEQFF
few,TRBJ2-7,TRBV27,TRBD1,TGTGCCAGTGGACAGGGTCGGCACGAGCAGTACTTC,CASGQGRHEQYF
NA,TRBJ1-6,TRBV30,TRBD1,TGTGCCTGGAGTTCCCCCGGACAGGGTACTAATTCACCCCTCCACTTT,CAWSSPGQGTNSPLHF
NA,TRBJ2-3,TRBV10-2,NA,TGCGCCAGCAGTGATCGTCCGGGCGCTAGCACAGATACGCAGTATTTT,CASSDRPGASTDTQYF
NA,TRBJ2-7,TRBV5-1,TRBD1,TGCGCCAGCAGCTTAACAGCAGGGGGTGGCTACGAGCAGTACTTC,CASSLTAGGGYEQYF
NA,TRBJ1-5,TRBV18,TRBD1,TGTGCCAGCTCACCCGACAGGGTAGATCAGCCCCAGCATTTT,CASSPDRVDQPQHF
few,TRBJ2-7,TRBV27,TRBD1,TGTGCCAACCTTCCGGGACAGAAATCCTACGAGCAGTACTTC,CANLPGQKSYEQYF
NA,TRBJ2-5,TRBV6-5,TRBD2,TGTGCCAGCCATAGCGGGGGAGGCCAAGAGACCCAGTACTTC,CASHSGGGQETQYF
NA,TRBJ1-2,TRBV15,NA,TGTGCCACCAGCTCCGGGGCCGAAGCTAACTATGGCTACACCTTC,CATSSGAEANYGYTF
NA,TRBJ2-3,TRBV7-2,TRBD2,TGTGCCAGCAGCTTATCGGCGGGGGGGCAGTATTTT,CASSLSAGGQYF
NA,TRBJ1-3,TRBV6-2/TRBV6-3,NA,TGTGCCAGCAGTCGCCTATCTGGAAACACCATATATTTT,CASSRLSGNTIYF
NA,TRBJ1-1,TRBV7-9,NA,TGTGCCAGCACCCCGGGGCGGTACACTGAAGCTTTCTTT,CASTPGRYTEAFF
NA,TRBJ1-4,TRBV5-1,TRBD1,TGCGCCAGCAACCCGACAGGGGGTAATGAAAAACTGTTTTTT,CASNPTGGNEKLFF
NA,TRBJ2-3,TRBV6-2/TRBV6-3,NA,TGTGCCAGCAGTTACTCGACCCTGGAGTCTCGTATCACAGATACGCAGTATTTT,CASSYSTLESRITDTQYF
NA,TRBJ1-1,TRBV6-1,NA,TGTGCCAGCAGTGAAGCGGTGGGGAGGGCTTTCTTT,CASSEAVGRAFF
NA,TRBJ1-2,TRBV29-1,NA,TGCAGCGTTCGGTCTTCAGATGGCTACACCTTC,CSVRSSDGYTF
NA,TRBJ2-1,TRBV7-6,TRBD2,TGTGCCAGCAGCCCCAATAGCGGGGGGAGCTCCTACAATGAGCAGTTCTTC,CASSPNSGGSSYNEQFF
once,TRBJ2-7,TRBV9,TRBD1,TGTGCCAGCAGCGCAGAAGGACAGGGAGGAAGAGAGCAGTACTTC,CASSAEGQGGREQYF
once,TRBJ2-7,TRBV19,NA,TGTGCCAGTAGTATCAGTGTCGGCAGCTCCTACGAGCAGTACTTC,CASSISVGSSYEQYF
once,TRBJ2-2,TRBV5-5,TRBD1,TGTGCCAGCAGCTTGGACAGGGGGCTCACCGGGGAGCTGTTTTTT,CASSLDRGLTGELFF
NA,TRBJ2-1,TRBV6-6,TRBD2,TGTGCCAGCAGTTATCGGCTAGCGGGGGGTAGGGAGCAGTTCTTC,CASSYRLAGGREQFF
once,TRBJ1-2,TRBV5-4,TRBD1,TGTGCCAGCAGCTTCGGCCCGGGACAGGTCTATGGCTACACCTTC,CASSFGPGQVYGYTF
NA,TRBJ1-3,TRBV19,TRBD1,TGTGCCAGTAGCATCGACAGGGTCGCTGGAAACACCATATATTTT,CASSIDRVAGNTIYF
NA,TRBJ1-1,TRBV6-1,NA,TGTGCCAGCAGTGAGTTCAAGGGGGACACTGAAGCTTTCTTT,CASSEFKGDTEAFF
NA,TRBJ1-1,TRBV5-1,TRBD1,TGCGCCAGCAGCTTTACAGGGGCGGAGGCCACTGAAGCTTTCTTT,CASSFTGAEATEAFF
NA,TRBJ1-1,TRBV7-9,NA,TGTGCCAGCAGCCCCCCGTCGGGCACTGAAGCTTTCTTT,CASSPPSGTEAFF
NA,TRBJ1-2,TRBV27,NA,TGTGCCAGCAGTTTAGAGGGAGAGGCGAACTATGGCTACACCTTC,CASSLEGEANYGYTF
NA,TRBJ1-5,TRBV12-3/TRBV12-4,TRBD1,TGTGCCAGCAGTACTGACAGGGATCAGCCCCAGCATTTT,CASSTDRDQPQHF
NA,TRBJ1-1,TRBV6-2/TRBV6-3,TRBD1,TGTGCCAGCAGTTACCCGCGGGGGGTACAGGGGAAGTGGAACACTGAAGCTTTCTTT,CASSYPRGVQGKWNTEAFF
NA,TRBJ2-1,TRBV7-7,TRBD1,TGTGCCAGCAGCTTAGAACAGGGGAATGAGCAGTTCTTC,CASSLEQGNEQFF
NA,TRBJ1-6,TRBV3-1/TRBV3-2,NA,TGTGCCAGCAGCCAAGGGGGGAATGGACCCCTCCACTTT,CASSQGGNGPLHF
NA,TRBJ2-5,TRBV7-8,NA,TGTGCCAGCAGCCCCGGGGAGACCCAGTACTTC,CASSPGETQYF
NA,TRBJ2-2,TRBV7-9,NA,TGTGCCAGCAGCCCAAAGGGGACCGGGGAGCTGTTTTTT,CASSPKGTGELFF
once,TRBJ1-1,TRBV5-1,TRBD1,TGCGCCAGCAGCATTGAAGGACAGGGGAACACTGAAGCTTTCTTT,CASSIEGQGNTEAFF
NA,TRBJ1-6,TRBV2,NA,TGTGCCAGCAGTGAAGCACCCACGCAGCGAAATAATTCACCCCTCCACTTT,CASSEAPTQRNNSPLHF